What follows are 29 T cell receptor beta chains derived from one specimen sequenced in a study of blood T cell repertoires in COVID-19 (dated by TCRdb to about 2020). Library preparation employed the immunoSEQ multiplex PCR assay. TCRdb obtained this table from immuneACCESS and retained in-frame rearrangements with V and J assigned. These tables miss some clones; where compared with another copy, unresolved V genes account for less than half of the shortfall, and the remainder is unexplained. The table for this sample lists 80,000 to 90,000 clones; less than 90% of them were counted only once. 0.95% to 1.5% of the sample goes to the ten largest clones. Sequencing was done on a sample of peripheral blood. Receptors originate from an elderly man with active or convalescent COVID-19.

The chain recombines TRBV30 with TRBJ1-2; TRBD1 agrees at 8 bases. CDR3 length: 13 amino acids. In germline, CDR1 is GTSNPN, CDR2 SVGIG (reference sequence). The V gene end was trimmed by 4 bases and the J gene end by 2 bases; junction bases not matched to a gene: 3. The chain's CDR3 is CAWIRQGNYGYTF. CDR3 nucleotides: TGTGCCTGGATCCGACAGGGGAACTATGGCTACACCTTC.

This clone was seen a single time. The genes are TRBV29-1 and TRBJ1-2; D gene uncertain. The CDR3 totals 12 residues. Germline V CDR1 and CDR2: SQVTM, ANQGSEA. Trimming left V 4 bases short and J 1 base short, with 7 bases between. The chain's CDR3 is CSVVGLNYGYTF. The CDR3 DNA follows: TGCAGCGTTGTTGGGCTTAACTATGGCTACACCTTC.

The V call is TRBV7-2, the J call TRBJ2-4; D possibly corresponds to TRBD1 (6 bases). The CDR3 is made up of 12 amino acids. Germline V gives CDR1 SGHTA, CDR2 FQGNSA. V was cut by 5 bases and J by 6 bases, with 8 bases left in between. The CDR3 is CASSPQGNIQYF. CDR3 nucleotides: TGTGCCAGCAGCCCACAGGGAAACATTCAGTACTTC. Looking up the rest from reference TRBV7-2 and TRBJ2-4 gives the full variable domain: GAGVSQSPSNKVTEKGKDVELRCDPISGHTALYWYRQSLGQGLEFLIYFQGNSAPDKSGLPSDRFSAERTGGSVSTLTIQRTQQEDSAVYLCASSPQGNIQYFGAGTRLSVL.

This chain links TRBV28 with TRBJ2-7, with D maybe TRBD1 (5 bases). The CDR3 is made up of 13 amino acids. The V gene lost 6 bases and the J gene lost 3 bases, with 12 bases spanning the gap. Germline V gene lookup returns CDR1 MDHEN and CDR2 SYDVKM. The DNA of the CDR3 is TGTGCCAGCAGCACCGCGACAGTCTACGAGCAGTACTTC. Translated: CASSTATVYEQYF. The variable domain in full, completed from reference TRBV28 and TRBJ2-7, reads DVKVTQSSRYLVKRTGEKVFLECVQDMDHENMFWYRQDPGLGLRLIYFSYDVKMKEKGDIPEGYSVSREKKERFSLILESASTNQTSMYLCASSTATVYEQYFGPGTRLTVT.

This clone appeared a few times. The chain joins TRBV7-2 to TRBJ1-2; D possibly corresponds to TRBD1 (6 bases). This CDR3 is built from 15 residues. Germline V lookup: CDR1 SGHTA, CDR2 FQGNSA. The V end was cut by 0 bases, the J end by 4 bases, with 12 bases between. The CDR3 DNA reads TGTGCCAGCAGCTTAGCGCGGACAGATACCTATGGCTACACCTTC. This gives the protein CASSLARTDTYGYTF.

This clone was recorded a few times. The J gene is TRBJ1-2, the V gene TRBV5-6; TRBD1 agrees at 7 bases. Germline CDR1 SGHDT, CDR2 YYEEEE. V trimming: 4 bases; J trimming: 2 bases; junction bases outside the gene matches: 5. This CDR3 contains 14 residues. The CDR3 spells CASSPLGGNYGYTF. In nucleotides, the CDR3 is TGTGCCAGCAGCCCCCTAGGGGGCAACTATGGCTACACCTTC.

V is TRBV7-3 and J is TRBJ2-1, with TRBD2 matching 10 bases. This CDR3 has 18 amino acids. V shed 2 bases, J shed 9 bases, and the junction held 16 bases outside the gene matches. CDR1 is SGHTA, CDR2 FQGTGA, per germline. The CDR3 DNA reads TGTGCCAGCAGCTTAGTTCCTAGCGGGAGCACCCCCAGGGTTGAGCAGTTCTTC. Translated, it gives CASSLVPSGSTPRVEQFF.

Only one count was recorded for this clone. This chain links TRBV5-1 with TRBJ2-3; 9 bases fit TRBD2. The CDR3 is 14 residues long. V shed 2 bases, J shed 6 bases, and the junction held 4 bases outside the gene matches. Germline V gives CDR1 SGHRS, CDR2 YFSETQ. CDR3 DNA sequence: TGCGCCAGCAGCTTTAGCGGGAGACCGGATACGCAGTATTTT. It is translated as CASSFSGRPDTQYF. Combining the CDR3 with reference TRBV5-1 and TRBJ2-3 gives the whole variable domain KAGVTQTPRYLIKTRGQQVTLSCSPISGHRSVSWYQQTPGQGLQFLFEYFSETQRNKGNFPGRFSGRQFSNSRSEMNVSTLELGDSALYLCASSFSGRPDTQYFGPGTRLTVL.

This clone was recorded only once. CDR3 protein: CASSSGDFYGYTF. DNA for the CDR3: TGTGCCAGCAGCTCCGGGGATTTTTATGGCTACACCTTC. This chain uses TRBV7-9 with TRBJ1-2; D uncertain. The V end was cut by 4 bases, the J end by 5 bases, with 11 bases between. CDR3 size: 13 residues. Germline CDR1 reads SEHNR; CDR2 reads FQNEAQ (reference sequence).

The V call is TRBV7-2, the J call TRBJ2-3; the match to TRBD2 covers 9 bases. Germline loops: CDR1 SGHTA, CDR2 FQGNSA. V shed 3 bases and J 1 base; nucleotides not matched to a gene: 2. The CDR3 has 15 residues. The CDR3 nucleotides are TGTGCCAGCAGCTTCGTAGCGGGAGGCACAGATACGCAGTATTTT. It codes for CASSFVAGGTDTQYF.

The V gene is TRBV3-1 (or the pseudogene TRBV3-2), the J gene TRBJ2-7; tentatively, D is TRBD1 (6 bases). The germline CDR1 and CDR2 sequences are LGHDT and YNNKEL (reference sequence). Trimming left V 6 bases short and J 0 bases short, with 15 bases between. This CDR3 contains 15 residues. Here the CDR3 reads CASSPETGFSYEQYF. The CDR3 nucleotides are TGTGCCAGCAGTCCAGAGACAGGATTCTCCTACGAGCAGTACTTC.

In this sample, this clone turned up a few times. The chain uses TRBV28 and TRBJ1-5; perhaps TRBD1 as D (6 bases). Trimming took 2 bases from V and 10 from J, leaving 12 bases between them. The CDR3 contains 13 residues. Germline V gene data show CDR1 as MDHEN and CDR2 as SYDVKM. CDR3: CASSLGQSLPQHF. The DNA for the CDR3 is TGTGCCAGCAGTTTAGGACAGAGCCTCCCCCAGCATTTT.

The CDR3 sequence is CASSPGGGSNEQFF. The DNA of the CDR3 is TGTGCCAGCAGTCCCGGGGGCGGGAGTAATGAGCAGTTCTTC. The chain is built from TRBV4-2 and TRBJ2-1; D perhaps matches TRBD2 (7 bases). Germline lookup yields CDR1 LGHNA and CDR2 YNFKEQ. V lost 6 bases and J lost 7, with 16 bases in between. The CDR3 runs to 14 residues.

The chain uses TRBV6-5 and TRBJ2-6; D may be TRBD2 (6 bases). Trimming pared 6 bases from V and 2 bases from J, leaving 11 bases between. Looked up from germline, CDR1 is MNHEY and CDR2 is SVGAGI. The CDR3 consists of 15 residues. Written as DNA, the CDR3 is TGTGCCAGCAGCTTGGGGGGAGCTGGGGCCAACGTCCTGACTTTC. It is translated as CASSLGGAGANVLTF.

The chain is built from TRBV2 and TRBJ2-7; 8 bases agree with TRBD1. The CDR3 spans 16 residues. Germline V gene sequence: CDR1 SNHLY, CDR2 FYNNEI. V dropped 6 bases and J dropped 5; count of bases not matched to a gene: 15. CDR3 amino acids: CASRRTGQAVSDEQYF. The DNA of the CDR3 is TGTGCCAGCAGACGAACGGGACAGGCGGTTTCCGACGAGCAGTACTTC.

The CDR3: CATSSQGALPYGYTF. In nucleotides, the CDR3 is TGTGCCACCAGCAGCCAGGGGGCCCTCCCATATGGCTACACCTTC. The chain couples TRBV15 to TRBJ1-2; 8 bases are shared with TRBD1. CDR3 length equals 15 residues. Germline V lookup: CDR1 LNHNV, CDR2 YYDKDF (reference sequence). J was trimmed by 5 bases and V by 3 bases; bases with no gene match: 8.

The gene calls are TRBV15 and TRBJ2-1; TRBD2 might be the D (5 bases). The V and J ends lost 0 bases and 5 bases respectively, with 11 bases between them. The germline gives CDR1 LNHNV, CDR2 YYDKDF (reference sequence). The CDR3 length is 15 residues. CDR3 in DNA: TGTGCCACCAGCAGAGAGGCGGGCCCCCACAATGAGCAGTTCTTC. Translation gives CATSREAGPHNEQFF.

The chain has TRBV5-1 and TRBJ2-7, with 11 nucleotides matching TRBD2. Germline V gene sequence: CDR1 SGHRS, CDR2 YFSETQ. The CDR3 runs 16 residues. The junction had 5 bases not matched to a gene; V was cut back by 3 bases and J by 0 bases. The CDR3 region is CASSSRTSGPSYEQYF. The CDR3 nucleotides are TGCGCCAGCAGCTCCAGGACTAGCGGGCCCTCCTACGAGCAGTACTTC.

The chain links TRBV9 to TRBJ1-3; the D gene is possibly TRBD1 (5 bases). The CDR3 length is 14 residues. V was clipped by 0 bases and J by 7 bases, with 11 bases between them. Germline V CDR1 and CDR2: SGDLS, YYNGEE. The CDR3 region is CASSVVSGSNTIYF. CDR3 bases: TGTGCCAGCAGCGTAGTGTCAGGGTCGAACACCATATATTTT.

This clone showed up just once. J is TRBJ2-3 and V is TRBV25-1; D is ambiguous. Per germline, CDR1 MGHDK and CDR2 SYGVNS. The CDR3 totals 14 residues. Trimming pared 6 bases from V and 0 bases from J, leaving 10 bases between. The DNA for the CDR3 is TGTGCCAGCAGGGCTGGAGCAAGCACAGATACGCAGTATTTT. Protein product: CASRAGASTDTQYF.

The gene calls are TRBV29-1 and TRBJ2-1; the D gene is possibly TRBD2 (6 bases). Germline lookup yields CDR1 SQVTM and CDR2 ANQGSEA. This CDR3 contains 15 residues. Trimming shortened V by 6 bases and J by 1 base, and 16 bases separated the two germline ends. The CDR3 reads CSVRLGGSSYNEQFF. The DNA of the CDR3 is TGCAGCGTCAGACTGGGGGGATCGTCCTACAATGAGCAGTTCTTC.

V is TRBV15 and J is TRBJ2-7; maybe TRBD2 (6 bases). Trimming removed 9 bases from V and 3 bases from J, with 15 bases in between. The CDR3 is 13 residues long. The germline V gene has CDR1 LNHNV and CDR2 YYDKDF (reference sequence). The DNA of the CDR3 is TGTGCCACTTCTCGGACTACCGGCTACGAGCAGTACTTC. Translated, it gives CATSRTTGYEQYF.

The V call is TRBV11-1, the J call TRBJ2-3; D gene uncertain. V was cut by 1 base and J by 1 base, with 12 bases left in between. Germline assignment: CDR1 SGHAT and CDR2 FQDESV (reference sequence). The CDR3 is 16 residues long. CDR3 in amino acids: CASSLVGAGGTDTQYF. The CDR3 region has the DNA TGTGCCAGCAGCTTAGTGGGCGCCGGCGGCACAGATACGCAGTATTTT. Drawing the rest from reference TRBV11-1 and TRBJ2-3, the complete variable domain is EAEVAQSPRYKITEKSQAVAFWCDPISGHATLYWYRQILGQGPELLVQFQDESVVDDSQLPKDRFSAERLKGVDSTLKIQPAELGDSAMYLCASSLVGAGGTDTQYFGPGTRLTVL.

In this sample, this clone turned up a few times. The CDR3 DNA reads TGTGCCAGCAGGACCCAACAGGGCAATCAGCCCCAGCATTTT. It translates to CASRTQQGNQPQHF. The chain carries TRBV6-5 and TRBJ1-5; D may be TRBD1 (5 bases). This CDR3 has 14 residues. V was pared by 6 bases and J by 2 bases, with 11 bases between. CDR1 is MNHEY and CDR2 is SVGAGI in the germline V gene.

The rearrangement joins TRBV3-1 (or the pseudogene TRBV3-2) to TRBJ2-2, with D possibly TRBD1 on 5 matching bases. The ends were cut back, 4 bases at V and 3 bases at J, with 9 bases in the middle. Germline CDR1 and CDR2: LGHDT and YNNKEL (reference sequence). The CDR3 extends over 14 amino acids. The CDR3 DNA reads TGTGCCAGCAGCCCGCAGGGATACACCGGGGAGCTGTTTTTT. This sequence encodes CASSPQGYTGELFF.

This clone was recorded once. The V gene is TRBV7-2, the J gene TRBJ2-1; D is unclear. The CDR3 is made up of 15 amino acids. Germline CDR1 reads SGHTA; CDR2 reads FQGNSA. The V and J ends lost 0 bases and 9 bases respectively, with 15 bases between them. Here the CDR3 reads CASSLALPAVAEQFF. The CDR3 bases are TGTGCCAGCAGCTTAGCACTACCCGCCGTTGCTGAGCAGTTCTTC.

The chain links TRBV9 to TRBJ1-4; 11 bases are shared with TRBD1. CDR3 length: 15 residues. CDR1 and CDR2 (germline): SGDLS, YYNGEE. The V gene end was trimmed by 4 bases and the J gene end by 8 bases; junction bases not matched to a gene: 7. The CDR3 loop reads CASSLGQGAVEKLFF. The CDR3, as DNA: TGTGCCAGCAGCCTCGGACAGGGGGCCGTCGAAAAACTGTTTTTT.

This chain joins TRBV14 and TRBJ1-1; D possibly corresponds to TRBD1 (5 bases). V shed 1 base and J shed 4 bases, with 7 bases lying between them. The CDR3 sequence is 13 residues long. The V gene's germline CDR1 is SGHDN and CDR2 FVKESK. The CDR3 region is CASSQAGGTEAFF. Written as DNA, the CDR3 is TGTGCCAGCAGCCAAGCCGGGGGCACTGAAGCTTTCTTT. The entire variable domain, with the rest obtained from reference TRBV14 and TRBJ1-1, is as follows: EAGVTQFPSHSVIEKGQTVTLRCDPISGHDNLYWYRRVMGKEIKFLLHFVKESKQDESGMPNNRFLAERTGGTYSTLKVQPAELEDSGVYFCASSQAGGTEAFFGQGTRLTVV.

V gene TRBV30 combines with J gene TRBJ2-5, with 7 bases that match TRBD2. The CDR3 totals 14 residues. The germline V gene encodes CDR1 GTSNPN and CDR2 SVGIG (reference sequence). V gave up 2 bases and J gave up 3 bases; unmatched junction bases: 6. The CDR3 DNA sequence: TGTGCCTGGAGTAGGACTAGTTTAAAAGAGACCCAGTACTTC. Translation: CAWSRTSLKETQYF.